Each of the 3 T cell receptor beta chains below was sequenced from the same sample in a study of cytomegalovirus exposure and HLA in healthy donors. PCR employed 60 Vbeta and 13 Jbeta primers. Measured with immunoSEQ multiplex PCR; TCRdb has only the in-frame clones, and not every one. The repertoire holds under 150,000 clones, with over 70% as singletons. Sequenced input: PBMCs. Receptors originate from a woman aged 40 to 50 in good health and CMV-seronegative.

This clone was detected only a few times. The chain recombines TRBV19 with TRBJ2-7; maybe TRBD2 (5 bases). V lost 3 bases and J 6 bases, leaving 12 bases between the germline ends. Germline V gene lookup returns CDR1 LNHDA and CDR2 SQIVND (reference sequence). CDR3 length equals 13 residues. The CDR3 DNA follows: TGTGCCAGTAGTATGCAGGATCGGGGCGAGCAGTACTTC. Translation: CASSMQDRGEQYF.

This sequence joins TRBV7-9 and TRBJ2-7; no firm D call. CDR3 size: 13 residues. The germline CDR1 and CDR2 sequences are SEHNR and FQNEAQ (reference sequence). V was pared by 4 bases and J by 6 bases, with 13 bases between. The CDR3 loop is CASSSFEVGEQYF. The CDR3 DNA reads TGTGCCAGCAGCTCCTTTGAGGTTGGCGAGCAGTACTTC.

The J gene is TRBJ1-5, the V gene TRBV5-4; TRBD1 might be the D (6 bases). The CDR3 extends over 14 amino acids. Trimming left V 4 bases short and J 2 bases short, with 10 bases between. The germline V gene has CDR1 SGHNT and CDR2 YYREEE (reference sequence). The CDR3 is CASSPWTGNQPQHF. The CDR3 coding sequence is TGTGCCAGCAGCCCCTGGACAGGCAATCAGCCCCAGCATTTT.